The rows below give T cell receptor beta chains drawn from one sample of a study of blood T cell repertoires in COVID-19. Using immunoSEQ multiplex PCR, the repertoire was profiled, and TCRdb retains in-frame clones only, with some absent. The sample has 65,000 to 90,000 clones, roughly 88% seen once. The specimen was peripheral blood. Receptors originate from an elderly woman with acute or convalescent COVID-19. Both conserved end residues are part of each CDR3. A D gene is named only where the DNA matches it firmly. Clone size appears in some rows only: once, few, many, or a class for an expanded clone.

TRBJ2-3,once,TRBV4-2,TRBD2,TGTGCCAGCAGCCAAGGGCTAGCGGACACAGATACGCAGTATTTT,CASSQGLADTDTQYF
TRBJ2-2,NA,TRBV9,TRBD1,TGTGCCAGCAGCGGTCGACAGGGCCTCATGAACACCGGGGAGCTGTTTTTT,CASSGRQGLMNTGELFF
TRBJ2-5,NA,TRBV11-3,NA,TGTGCCAGCAGCTTCGGGACATCGATCCAAGAGACCCAGTACTTC,CASSFGTSIQETQYF
TRBJ2-7,NA,TRBV4-2,TRBD1,TGTGCCAGCAGCCAAGAGGCAGGGGGCTACGAGCAGTACTTC,CASSQEAGGYEQYF
TRBJ2-1,NA,TRBV6-2/TRBV6-3,NA,TGTGCCAGCAGCCTACAGAGCTCCTACAATGAGCAGTTCTTC,CASSLQSSYNEQFF
TRBJ2-5,NA,TRBV27,TRBD2,TGTGCCAGCAGTTTCGGACTAGCGGGAGAGACCCAGTACTTC,CASSFGLAGETQYF
TRBJ1-1,NA,TRBV7-9,NA,TGTGCCAGCAGCTCGTCAGGGGATCGCACTGAAGCTTTCTTT,CASSSSGDRTEAFF
TRBJ1-4,NA,TRBV6-2/TRBV6-3,TRBD1,TGTGCCAGCAGCAAACAGGGGACGAATGAAAAACTGTTTTTT,CASSKQGTNEKLFF
TRBJ2-1,NA,TRBV30,NA,TGTGCCTGGAGTGTAGACAGCGTATACAATGAGCAGTTCTTC,CAWSVDSVYNEQFF
TRBJ1-1,NA,TRBV4-1,NA,TGCGCCAGCAGCCAAGGTGGTCAGGAGAACACTGAAGCTTTCTTT,CASSQGGQENTEAFF
TRBJ1-2,NA,TRBV21-1,NA,TGTGCCCGGCCGGCCAGGGACTATGGCTACACCTTC,CARPARDYGYTF
TRBJ1-3,NA,TRBV12-5,NA,TGTGCTAGTGGTCCCTCGGGATCTGGAAACACCATATATTTT,CASGPSGSGNTIYF
TRBJ1-6,NA,TRBV7-9,NA,TGTGCCAGCAGCCCCTCCCGGGATTCACCCCTCCACTTT,CASSPSRDSPLHF
TRBJ1-4,few,TRBV30,TRBD1,TGTGCCTGGAGAAGGGACAGGGGGAGCGAAAAACTGTTTTTT,CAWRRDRGSEKLFF
TRBJ1-1,once,TRBV18,TRBD1,TGTGCCAGCTCGAGGGACAGGGGGGACACTGAAGCTTTCTTT,CASSRDRGDTEAFF
TRBJ2-7,NA,TRBV5-4,NA,TGTGCCAGCAGCCTACAGGGAATTTACGAGCAGTACTTC,CASSLQGIYEQYF
TRBJ1-1,NA,TRBV27,TRBD1,TGTGCCAGCAGTGCCCAGGGACAGGCGGCGAACACTGAAGCTTTCTTT,CASSAQGQAANTEAFF
TRBJ1-3,NA,TRBV19,TRBD1,TGTGCCAGCCGGGACAGGGTCCTCTCTGGAAACACCATATATTTT,CASRDRVLSGNTIYF
TRBJ1-2,NA,TRBV18,NA,TGTGCCAGCTCACCTGACAGAGCCTATGGCTACACCTTC,CASSPDRAYGYTF
TRBJ2-3,once,TRBV12-3/TRBV12-4,TRBD1,TGTGCCAGCAAAAGGGGGCGACGAGATACGCAGTATTTT,CASKRGRRDTQYF
TRBJ1-2,NA,TRBV6-5,NA,TGTGCCAGCACTCGGGGATCCCGCTATGGCTACACCTTC,CASTRGSRYGYTF
TRBJ2-3,NA,TRBV7-7,NA,TGTGCTAGCAGCTCAACGACTAGGACAGATACGCAGTATTTT,CASSSTTRTDTQYF